Presented here are 22 T cell receptor beta chains from one specimen sequenced in a study of graft-versus-host responses after intestinal transplantation. Clones were sequenced by immunoSEQ multiplex PCR, and TCRdb holds only the in-frame ones, with some missing. The sample shows 40,000 to 55,000 clones, about 91% of them seen only once. Sequences were derived from PBMCs, sampled 524 days after transplant. The origin of the receptors is a human patient who received an intestinal transplant, so some T cells may come from the graft donor.

The CDR3 protein is CASSPPGGQGGNTQYF. The CDR3 DNA reads TGTGCCAGCAGTCCTCCCGGAGGACAGGGGGGTAATACGCAGTATTTT. V gene TRBV27 combines with J gene TRBJ2-3; the match to TRBD1 covers 10 bases. This CDR3 has 16 amino acids. Germline assignment: CDR1 MNHEY and CDR2 SMNVEV (reference sequence). V was clipped by 5 bases and J by 7 bases; unmatched bases: 12.

This chain joins TRBV18 and TRBJ2-5, with 7 bases matching TRBD1. CDR3 size: 14 residues. Germline trimming cut 2 bases from V and 1 base from J; bases unmatched to any gene: 1. Germline V CDR1 and CDR2: KGHSH, LQKENI. CDR3 bases: TGTGCCAGCTCACCAAGACAGGGCCAAGAGACCCAGTACTTC. Translated: CASSPRQGQETQYF.

The genes are TRBV11-2 and TRBJ2-2, with TRBD1 matching 11 bases. Per germline, CDR1 SGHAT and CDR2 FQNNGV. The CDR3 sequence is 17 residues long. The junction had 5 bases not matched to a gene; V was cut back by 4 bases and J by 1 base. The CDR3 DNA follows: TGTGCCAGCAGCTCTCGGACAGGGGGCAGGAACACCGGGGAGCTGTTTTTT. Amino acid sequence: CASSSRTGGRNTGELFF.

The chain is built from TRBV7-9 and TRBJ1-1, with 7 bases identical to TRBD1. Per the germline V gene, CDR1 is SEHNR and CDR2 is FQNEAQ (reference sequence). The CDR3 length is 16 residues. The V gene end was trimmed by 6 bases and the J gene end by 0 bases; junction bases not matched to a gene: 10. The CDR3 region has the DNA TGTGCCAGCAGTCCAACTTACAGGGGAATGAACACTGAAGCTTTCTTT. This encodes CASSPTYRGMNTEAFF.

The count of this clone is one. The chain recombines TRBV6-1 with TRBJ2-1; 10 bases map to TRBD2. Germline CDR1 reads MNHNS; CDR2 reads SASEGT. V trimming: 6 bases; J trimming: 10 bases; junction bases outside the gene matches: 9. This CDR3 region has 14 residues. CDR3 nucleotide sequence: TGTGCCAGCAGGACCAGCGGGAGGGCCGGGGAGCAGTTCTTC. Protein sequence: CASRTSGRAGEQFF.

The genes are TRBV7-2 and TRBJ2-6, with unresolved D. The CDR3 extends over 15 amino acids. The germline V and J ends were trimmed by 1 base and 0 bases, with 4 bases remaining between them. Germline V gives CDR1 SGHTA, CDR2 FQGNSA. DNA of the CDR3: TGTGCCAGCAGCTTAGTAGGCTCTGGGGCCAACGTCCTGACTTTC. This translates into CASSLVGSGANVLTF.

There are a few counts of this clone. V gene TRBV29-1 combines with J gene TRBJ2-2; tentatively, D is TRBD1 (6 bases). CDR3 size: 17 residues. CDR1 and CDR2 from the germline V gene are SQVTM and ANQGSEA. V shed 4 bases and J shed 0 bases, with 18 bases lying between them. This chain's CDR3 is CSVARGWGPTNTGELFF. The CDR3 DNA is TGCAGCGTTGCTAGGGGGTGGGGACCTACGAACACCGGGGAGCTGTTTTTT.

The V gene is TRBV9, the J gene TRBJ1-3; the D gene is possibly TRBD1 (5 bases). CDR3 length equals 17 residues. CDR1 and CDR2 (germline): SGDLS, YYNGEE. Trimming left V 4 bases short and J 0 bases short, with 17 bases between. CDR3 loop: CASSPSGDGFSGNTIYF. In nucleotides, the CDR3 is TGTGCCAGCAGCCCAAGCGGGGACGGTTTCTCTGGAAACACCATATATTTT.

CDR3 sequence: CASSIALAGASSRQFF. CDR3 nucleotides: TGTGCCAGTAGTATAGCACTAGCGGGGGCCAGTAGTCGGCAGTTCTTC. The J gene is TRBJ2-1, the V gene TRBV19, with 11 bases lining up with TRBD2. Germline assignment: CDR1 LNHDA and CDR2 SQIVND (reference sequence). Losses at the gene ends were 1 base for V and 12 bases for J; bases not matched to a gene: 11. CDR3 size: 16 residues.

V is TRBV9 and J is TRBJ1-1; possible D gene TRBD1, 5 bases. V lost 4 bases and J lost 1, with 14 bases in between. CDR3 length: 15 amino acids. Germline CDR1 SGDLS, CDR2 YYNGEE. The CDR3 DNA reads TGTGCCAGCAGCCCCCAGGGACGGACGAACACTGAAGCTTTCTTT. Its translation: CASSPQGRTNTEAFF. The full variable domain, with the rest looked up from reference TRBV9 and TRBJ1-1, is DSGVTQTPKHLITATGQRVTLRCSPRSGDLSVYWYQQSLDQGLQFLIQYYNGEERAKGNILERFSAQQFPDLHSELNLSSLELGDSALYFCASSPQGRTNTEAFFGQGTRLTVV.

This clone was detected once. The J gene is TRBJ2-3, the V gene TRBV7-9, with a tentative D call TRBD1 (6 bases). The germline V gene has CDR1 SEHNR and CDR2 FQNEAQ (reference sequence). With 5 bases removed from V and 0 bases from J, the gap between germline ends came to 12 bases. The CDR3 consists of 15 residues. CDR3 sequence: CASSVTGDSTDTQYF. The CDR3 nucleotides read TGTGCCAGCAGCGTGACAGGAGATAGCACAGATACGCAGTATTTT.

The rearrangement joins TRBV5-1 to TRBJ2-2; D remains unclear. Per the germline V gene, CDR1 is SGHRS and CDR2 is YFSETQ. The CDR3 length is 16 residues. The ends were cut back, 3 bases at V and 4 bases at J, with 16 bases in the middle. In DNA form, the CDR3 reads TGCGCCAGCAGCTCGAGTGCGCCAGCAGGCACCGGGGAGCTGTTTTTT. Protein: CASSSSAPAGTGELFF.

This rearrangement joins TRBV9 to TRBJ2-3; 9 bases align to TRBD2. CDR3 length equals 16 residues. CDR1 and CDR2 (germline): SGDLS, YYNGEE. V shed 4 bases, J shed 5 bases, and the junction held 11 bases outside the gene matches. The CDR3 nucleotides are TGTGCCAGCAGCTCCCCCTTGGCGGGAGGGCAAGATACGCAGTATTTT. It codes for CASSSPLAGGQDTQYF.

The CDR3, as DNA: TGCAGCGGGAGGACAAACAATGAGCAGTTCTTC. Amino acid sequence: CSGRTNNEQFF. The V and J genes are TRBV29-1 and TRBJ2-1; D assignment may be TRBD1 or TRBD2 (5 bases each). CDR1 and CDR2 (germline): SQVTM, ANQGSEA. The CDR3 is 11 residues long. The V end lost 7 bases, the J end lost 5 bases, and 9 bases lay between the germline ends.

The chain employs TRBV15 and TRBJ2-7; 9 bases align to TRBD2. The CDR3 length is 15 residues. Trimming removed 0 bases from V and 3 bases from J; junction bases left unmatched: 3. In germline, CDR1 is LNHNV, CDR2 YYDKDF (reference sequence). This CDR3 is CATSRESSGSYEQYF. Here the CDR3 DNA reads TGTGCCACCAGCAGAGAGAGTAGCGGGAGCTACGAGCAGTACTTC.

The chain carries TRBV5-1 and TRBJ1-5; 7 bases match TRBD1. With 6 bases clipped from V and 5 bases from J, the junction kept 5 bases outside the gene matches. Germline assignment: CDR1 SGHRS and CDR2 YFSETQ. This CDR3 region has 13 residues. CDR3 region: CASNTGEDQPQHF. In DNA form, the CDR3 reads TGCGCCAGCAATACAGGGGAGGATCAGCCCCAGCATTTT.

In nucleotides, the CDR3 is TGTGCCAGCGCGGCGCAAGTTTCCACAGATACGCAGTATTTT. Translation gives CASAAQVSTDTQYF. The V call is TRBV25-1, the J call TRBJ2-3; D gene ambiguous. There are 14 residues in the CDR3. Germline values: CDR1 MGHDK, CDR2 SYGVNS. V was clipped by 8 bases and J by 2 bases, with 14 bases between them.

This clone was seen a single time. The chain carries TRBV29-1 and TRBJ2-7; maybe TRBD2 (7 bases). The CDR3 spans 11 residues. Per the germline V gene, CDR1 is SQVTM and CDR2 is ANQGSEA. V lost 5 bases to trimming and J lost 6 bases, with 11 bases between them. The CDR3 coding sequence is TGCAGCGTTAACAGGGAGGGCGAGCAGTACTTC. It yields the protein CSVNREGEQYF.

The J gene is TRBJ2-1, the V gene TRBV11-2; the D call may be TRBD1 or TRBD2 (6 bases each). The CDR3 is made up of 13 amino acids. V was clipped by 5 bases and J by 5 bases, with 10 bases between them. Germline CDR1 and CDR2: SGHAT and FQNNGV. CDR3 coding DNA: TGTGCCAGCAGCCCTGGGGGGCACAATGAGCAGTTCTTC. This gives the protein CASSPGGHNEQFF.

This rearrangement joins TRBV5-1 to TRBJ2-1; D unclear. CDR3 length: 13 residues. Trimming removed 0 bases from V and 8 bases from J, with 9 bases in between. Germline V lookup: CDR1 SGHRS, CDR2 YFSETQ. CDR3 region: CASSLEPADEQFF. The CDR3 DNA follows: TGCGCCAGCAGCTTGGAACCTGCGGATGAGCAGTTCTTC.

The CDR3: CASSLGLSGANVLTF. CDR3 sequence (DNA): TGTGCCAGCAGCTTGGGACTCTCTGGGGCCAACGTCCTGACTTTC. The rearrangement joins TRBV5-4 to TRBJ2-6; D remains ambiguous. Per the germline V gene, CDR1 is SGHNT and CDR2 is YYREEE (reference sequence). The CDR3 totals 15 residues. The V end lost 0 bases, the J end lost 0 bases, and 4 bases lay between the germline ends.

The CDR3 loop reads CASSFGTGSTEAFF. In DNA, the CDR3 is TGTGCCAGCAGCTTCGGGACAGGGAGCACTGAAGCTTTCTTT. This rearrangement joins TRBV7-9 to TRBJ1-1; 9 bases match TRBD1. V gave up 3 bases and J gave up 4 bases; unmatched junction bases: 3. Germline V lookup: CDR1 SEHNR, CDR2 FQNEAQ (reference sequence). The CDR3 is 14 residues long.